This TCR beta chain is drawn from a study of cytomegalovirus exposure and HLA in healthy donors (TCRdb year 2017). About the full investigation: According to an earlier analysis of a few hundred of the donors, about 190 million T cells yielded 100 million or so unique TCR beta sequences and less than 300 Gb of sequence data. An early release that covered some 630 HLA-typed donors contained about 300 gigabases of sequencing data and around 85 million unique TCR sequences. Among the roughly 380 genotyped donors, around 81% belonged to the genetic ancestry cluster associated with self-reported Caucasian donors. The aim of the study was to test whether cataloging public T cell receptors could identify signatures of past pathogen exposure. The study used immunosequencing to profile the T cell repertoires of hundreds of subjects and linked those repertoires to cytomegalovirus serostatus. In addition to the first cohort of 666 subjects, a separate validation cohort of 120 different subjects was used. The study combined high-throughput TCR immunosequencing, statistical association of individual TCRs with disease status, and machine learning to predict cytomegalovirus infection status. A later analysis re-examined previously published TCR beta repertoires from roughly 720 donors and added high-resolution HLA genotyping to investigate patterns of TCR occurrence. Rather than drawing on any new phenotypic data, the later analysis identified candidate immune exposures from TCR beta sequences and the way those sequences occurred across donors. In an earlier analysis of a few hundred of the donors, high-throughput TCR beta sequencing was used to judge whether each TCR beta V gene segment behaved as functional or pseudogenic. Donor age, sex, ethnicity and CMV serostatus were collected together with the repertoire data. Genome-wide SNP genotypes for about 55% of the roughly 670 donors were used in a later genetic analysis, which treated that subset as a discovery cohort. Every discovery cohort repertoire had been produced on one sequencing platform. HLA typing covered class I and class II loci at four-digit resolution. The number of donors typed differed by locus, with about 620-630 for A, B, C, DRB1 and DQB1, around 520 for DQA1, 606 for DPA1, and under 490 for DPB1. About five DR-DQ haplotypes were handled as single units for association and clustering because linkage in the cohort was strong. Across some 400 genotyped donors of the cohort, an average of about 240,000 unique TCR beta nucleotide sequences per donor were sequenced, and 15% to 20% of those sequences were non-productive. Results and caveats for the whole study, not just this receptor: Strong co-occurrence of HLA alleles, especially DR and DQ, made assigning TCR associations to individual alleles difficult. Some IMGT-functional V segments, including TRBV6-2 and TRBV6-3, could not be told apart with the 87-base-pair reads, so those segments were excluded. Three of the identified cytomegalovirus-associated TCR beta chains were confirmed in vitro to be specific for cytomegalovirus antigens. The classifier was reported to diagnose cytomegalovirus status with high specificity and sensitivity in both the original and validation cohorts. Several of the top co-occurrence clusters appeared to be linked to parvovirus B19, influenza, CMV and Epstein-Barr virus, according to a later analysis. For the cohort, immune exposure information was limited to CMV serostatus. A later genetic analysis reported fewer N-insertions in productive TCRs among donors in an Asian-associated ancestry cluster than the roughly 620-donor mean. The cohort was sequenced for TCR beta chains only, and without alpha or paired-chain data the features that could be detected were limited. Correlated functional status among segregating V segments might reflect linkage disequilibrium, but an unknown experimental factor could not be ruled out. A further reported finding was that TCR beta sequences accurately predicted the HLA-A and HLA-B alleles for most subjects in the first cohort. In a later analysis, HLA-associated TCR beta chains showed more clonal expansion and lower generation probabilities than non-associated chains that were equally common. A group of highly shared sequence variants was considered likely to be a technical artifact of the sequencing pipeline. Because counts were too low, more than 15 rarely observed V segments, including chromosome 9 orphons, were left out of the earlier analysis of several hundred of the donors. A later analysis found that most CMV-associated TCR beta chains appeared HLA-restricted, with HLA associations seemingly driven largely by CMV exposure. A later analysis found that TCR association rates varied across HLA loci, with DRB1 alleles showing the most associated TCRs and HLA-C alleles the fewest. HLA typing was unavailable for some donors at each locus, so association tests used only the typed subset. Most TCR sequences were observed very rarely across donors, whereas some public TCRs were present in many individuals. In the study, 150 to 200 TCR beta chains were listed as associated with cytomegalovirus. The presence/absence analyses assumed that sequencing depth was roughly uniform across donors, and that assumption may not be true. In a later genetic analysis, a missense DCLRE1C variant was associated with V-gene and J-gene trimming of TCR beta chains, and the association was replicated in an independent cohort. A later analysis associated approximately 17,000 TCR beta sequences with specific HLA alleles at a false discovery rate of 0.05. An earlier analysis of approximately 570 of the donors showed that most TCR beta V segments appeared in productive rearrangements either about 87% or about 30% of the time, which broadly matched IMGT annotations. The authors suggested that the approach could potentially be generalized to other disease states and immunological phenotypes.

CDR1 and CDR2 (SEHNR, FQNEAQ) derive from the germline V gene (reference sequence). The CDR3 spans 13 residues, from the cysteine through the phenylalanine. The sequence is cut down to CDR3 DNA, 39 bases in frame from base 1. V gives up 3 bases and J gives up 3 bases, and the segment between their germline ends measures 8 bases. The library was obtained by the immunoSEQ multiplex PCR assay. A mixture of 60 forward primers for TCR Vbeta segments and 13 reverse primers for TCR Jbeta segments was used in the multiplex PCR. Amplification of the CDR3 region of rearranged TCR beta genes was performed with a multiplex PCR assay on genomic DNA. Amplified TCR beta libraries were sequenced as 87-base-pair reads on the Illumina HiSeq System. From the authors' description of their analysis: In a later analysis, tens of millions of unique TCR beta chains were counted across the roughly 670 repertoires, and roughly 9.9 million of these chains were shared by at least two donors. A nearest-neighbor algorithm error-corrected the raw reads and collapsed the reads into unique sequences, merging closely related sequences to remove PCR and sequencing errors. CDR3 sequences were aligned to IMGT reference sequences to assign V, D and J gene segments. For a sequence to be retained, at least a six-nucleotide match to both a V gene segment and a J gene segment was required. A rearrangement counted as productive if the CDR3 had no stop codons and remained in frame with V and J, and every other rearrangement counted as non-productive. CDR3 was defined according to IMGT convention as the region running from the second conserved V-encoded cysteine to the conserved J-encoded phenylalanine. In an earlier analysis of 550 to 650 of the donors, sequences lacking an unambiguous match to a single V gene segment were excluded. An earlier analysis of around 600 of the donors classified V segments as functional when productive rearrangements were above 56.7% and as segregating when the standard deviation between donors was above 5%. A statistical classification framework was built to diagnose cytomegalovirus status from the catalog of TCR beta chain sequences. V and J gene assignment, in a later analysis, came from comparing TCR nucleotide sequences with IMGT/GENE-DB human TR gene sequences. In a later analysis, CDR3 sequences and most-parsimonious VDJ recombination scenarios were assigned using the TCRdist pipeline. In a later analysis, each TCR beta chain was defined by its CDR3 amino acid sequence together with its V-gene family, and reads lacking a unique V-gene family were excluded. A later analysis removed roughly 590 highly shared, low-generation-probability nucleotide sequences to deal with suspected cross-contamination and a sequencing artifact. In a later analysis, a clonal expansion index for each public chain was calculated from normalized within-repertoire ranks of inferred template counts. Generation probabilities in a later analysis came from a VDJ recombination model fitted to out-of-frame rearrangements, and those results were checked against IGoR. In a later analysis, hypergeometric tests were used to score TCR-TCR, TCR-HLA and TCR-CMV co-occurrence, with a repertoire-size bias correction applied to TCR pairs. To estimate false discovery rates, a later analysis permuted the HLA or CMV assignments 20 times. In a later analysis, co-occurring TCRs were grouped using DBSCAN, with TCRdist sequence similarity added in when clustering inside HLA-allele-positive subsets. Repertoires with fewer than 30,000 or more than 120,000 public chains were left out of co-occurrence clustering, as were a few repertoires with anomalous nucleotide sharing. TCRdb's version of the immuneACCESS table is confined to in-frame rearrangements and falls short of the full clone set. An unresolved V gene accounts for under half of the shortfall where checked; the remainder is of unknown origin. V, J and clone size derive from that table, while D and trimming were established from the DNA sequence. The sample table contains hundreds of thousands of clones; only one count was recorded for approximately 82% of them. Jointly, the top ten make up roughly 0.62% of the sample.

The cohort was made up of hundreds of healthy bone marrow donors. All cohort members were sampled while nominally healthy, although unrecorded immune exposures were likely present. The donor was CMV seronegative and was included in the group of 352 seronegative cohort members. A peripheral blood sample was provided by each donor, and peripheral blood mononuclear cells were used for TCR beta sequencing. Genomic DNA was extracted from the blood cell samples with the Qiagen DNeasy Blood Extraction Kit. To note about this clone: Its antigen remains undetermined. No much larger clone exists at a distance of one base, and base qualities are not known.

Source material: PBMCs. The rearrangement combines TRBV7-9 with TRBJ2-5; tentative D gene TRBD2, with 5 bases matching. This TCR derives from a man aged 18 to 30 in good health and CMV-seronegative. CDR3 loop: CASSLVGEETQYF. The nucleotide sequence is TGTGCCAGCAGCTTGGTCGGGGAAGAGACCCAGTACTTC.